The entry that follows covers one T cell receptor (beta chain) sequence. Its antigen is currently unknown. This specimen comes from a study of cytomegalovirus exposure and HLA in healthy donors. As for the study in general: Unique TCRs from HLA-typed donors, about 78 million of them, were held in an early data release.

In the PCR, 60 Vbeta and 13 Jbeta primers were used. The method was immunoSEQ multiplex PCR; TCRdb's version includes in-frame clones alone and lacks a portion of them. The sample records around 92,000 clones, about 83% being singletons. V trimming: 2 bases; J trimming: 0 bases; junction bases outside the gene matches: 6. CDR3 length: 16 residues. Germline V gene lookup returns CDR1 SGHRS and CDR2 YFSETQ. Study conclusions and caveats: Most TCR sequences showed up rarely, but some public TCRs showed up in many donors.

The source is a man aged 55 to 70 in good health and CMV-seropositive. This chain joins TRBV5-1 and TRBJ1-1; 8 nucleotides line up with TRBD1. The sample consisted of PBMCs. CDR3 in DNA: TGCGCCAGCAGCTTCTACGGGACAGGTTTGAACACTGAAGCTTTCTTT. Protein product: CASSFYGTGLNTEAFF.